This T cell receptor (beta chain) was documented in a study of HIV-infected patients and healthy controls. Between the trimmed V and J ends, which lost 0 bases and 5 bases, there was a span of 8 bases. Germline V gene lookup returns CDR1 SGHNT and CDR2 YYREEE (reference sequence). The CDR3 runs to 13 residues. About 500 ng RNA was reverse transcribed with alpha and beta constant-region primers. Using multiplexing indices, alpha and beta chain libraries were generated apart by chain-specific third strand synthesis. TCRdb re-called the 5' RACE reads through MiXCR, storing one row per CDR3 protein. The data contain 8,500 to 11,000 distinct CDR3 sequences, 6.5% to 10% of them singletons. Whole blood was used without fractionation, so all unsorted peripheral T cells were included. This clonotype is judged medium-sized.

The TCR sequence derives from an adult in good health. The gene calls are TRBV5-4 and TRBJ2-5; D remains ambiguous. The sequenced sample was blood. The DNA for the CDR3 is TGTGCCAGCAGCTTGGTACCGGCGGAGACCCAGTACTTC. Amino acids: CASSLVPAETQYF.